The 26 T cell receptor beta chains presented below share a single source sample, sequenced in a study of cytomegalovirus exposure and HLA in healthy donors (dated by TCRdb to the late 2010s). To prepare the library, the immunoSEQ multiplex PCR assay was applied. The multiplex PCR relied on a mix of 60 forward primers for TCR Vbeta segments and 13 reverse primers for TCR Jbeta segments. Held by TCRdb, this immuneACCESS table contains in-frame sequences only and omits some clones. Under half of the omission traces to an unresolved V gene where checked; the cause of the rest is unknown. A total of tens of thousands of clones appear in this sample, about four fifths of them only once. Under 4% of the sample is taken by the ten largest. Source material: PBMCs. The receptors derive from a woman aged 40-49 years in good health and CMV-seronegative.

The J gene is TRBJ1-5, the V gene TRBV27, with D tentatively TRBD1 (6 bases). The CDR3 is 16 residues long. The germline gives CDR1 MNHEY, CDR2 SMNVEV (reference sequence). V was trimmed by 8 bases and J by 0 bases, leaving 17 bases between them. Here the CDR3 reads CASSIVGGYSNQPQHF. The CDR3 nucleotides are TGTGCCAGCTCAATCGTTGGGGGCTATAGCAATCAGCCCCAGCATTTT.

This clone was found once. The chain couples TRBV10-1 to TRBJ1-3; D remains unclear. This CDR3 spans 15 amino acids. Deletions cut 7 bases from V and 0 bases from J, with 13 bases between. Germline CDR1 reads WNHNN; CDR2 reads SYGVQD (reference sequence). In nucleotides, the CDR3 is TGCGCCAGCACCGAAGGGAGCTCCTCTGGAAACACCATATATTTT. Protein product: CASTEGSSSGNTIYF.

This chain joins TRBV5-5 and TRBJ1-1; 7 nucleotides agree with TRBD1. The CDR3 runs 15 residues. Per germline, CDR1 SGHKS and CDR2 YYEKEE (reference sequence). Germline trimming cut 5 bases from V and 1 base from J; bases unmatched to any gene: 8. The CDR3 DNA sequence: TGTGCCAGCAGGAAGTTACAGGGGACGAACACTGAAGCTTTCTTT. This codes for CASRKLQGTNTEAFF. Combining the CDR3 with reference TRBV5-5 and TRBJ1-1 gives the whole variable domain DAGVTQSPTHLIKTRGQQVTLRCSPISGHKSVSWYQQVLGQGPQFIFQYYEKEERGRGNFPDRFSARQFPNYSSELNVNALLLGDSALYLCASRKLQGTNTEAFFGQGTRLTVV.

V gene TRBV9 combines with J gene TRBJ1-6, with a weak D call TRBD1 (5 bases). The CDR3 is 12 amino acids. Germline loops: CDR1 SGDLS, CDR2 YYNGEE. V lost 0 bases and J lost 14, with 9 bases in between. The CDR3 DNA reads TGTGCCAGCAGCGTAGGGGGGGAAACCCTCCACTTT. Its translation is CASSVGGETLHF.

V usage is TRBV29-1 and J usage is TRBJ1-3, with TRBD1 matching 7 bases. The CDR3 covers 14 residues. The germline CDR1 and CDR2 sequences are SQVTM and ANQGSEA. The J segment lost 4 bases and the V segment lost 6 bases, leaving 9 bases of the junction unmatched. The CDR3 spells CSVAGTELGNTIYF. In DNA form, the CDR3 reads TGCAGCGTCGCCGGGACAGAGCTCGGAAACACCATATATTTT.

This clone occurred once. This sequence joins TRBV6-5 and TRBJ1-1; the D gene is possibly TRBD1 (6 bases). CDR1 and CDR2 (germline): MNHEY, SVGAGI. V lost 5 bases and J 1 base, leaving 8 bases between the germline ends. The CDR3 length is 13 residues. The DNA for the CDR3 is TGTGCCAGCAGTCGACAGGAGAACACTGAAGCTTTCTTT. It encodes CASSRQENTEAFF.

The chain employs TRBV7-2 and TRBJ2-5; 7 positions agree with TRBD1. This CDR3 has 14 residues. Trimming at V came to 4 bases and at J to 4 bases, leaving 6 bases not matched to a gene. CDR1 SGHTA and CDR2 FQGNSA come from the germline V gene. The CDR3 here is CASSSQTGRETQYF. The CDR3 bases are TGTGCCAGCAGCTCACAGACAGGGAGAGAGACCCAGTACTTC. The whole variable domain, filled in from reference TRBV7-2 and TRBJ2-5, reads GAGVSQSPSNKVTEKGKDVELRCDPISGHTALYWYRQSLGQGLEFLIYFQGNSAPDKSGLPSDRFSAERTGGSVSTLTIQRTQQEDSAVYLCASSSQTGRETQYFGPGTRLLVL.

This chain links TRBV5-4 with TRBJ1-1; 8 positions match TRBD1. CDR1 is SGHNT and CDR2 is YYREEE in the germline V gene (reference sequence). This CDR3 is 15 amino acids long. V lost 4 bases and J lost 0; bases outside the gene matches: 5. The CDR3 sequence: CASSPGQGLNTEAFF. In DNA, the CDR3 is TGTGCCAGCAGCCCTGGACAGGGATTGAACACTGAAGCTTTCTTT.

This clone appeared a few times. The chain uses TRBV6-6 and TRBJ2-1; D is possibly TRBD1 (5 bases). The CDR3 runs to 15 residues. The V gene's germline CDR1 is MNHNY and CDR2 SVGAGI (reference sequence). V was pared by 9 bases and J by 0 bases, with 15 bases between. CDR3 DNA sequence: TGTGCCAGTCTCCACGGGCAGGGCTCCTACAATGAGCAGTTCTTC. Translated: CASLHGQGSYNEQFF.

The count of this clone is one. The CDR3 nucleotides read TGTGCCAGCAGAAGGAAGACCGGGACTAGCGCCTACAATGAGCAGTTCTTC. Amino acid sequence: CASRRKTGTSAYNEQFF. The J gene is TRBJ2-1, the V gene TRBV2; 10 bases agree with TRBD2. Germline V gene lookup returns CDR1 SNHLY and CDR2 FYNNEI. The CDR3 runs to 17 residues. Trimming removed 6 bases from V and 2 bases from J; junction bases left unmatched: 10.

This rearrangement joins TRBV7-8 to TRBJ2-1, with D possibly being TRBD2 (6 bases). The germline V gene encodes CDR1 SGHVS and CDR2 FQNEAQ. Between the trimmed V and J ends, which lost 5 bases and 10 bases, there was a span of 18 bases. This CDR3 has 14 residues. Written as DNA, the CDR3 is TGTGCCAGCAGCCCCCGCGGGACTCCCACAGAGCAGTTCTTC. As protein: CASSPRGTPTEQFF.

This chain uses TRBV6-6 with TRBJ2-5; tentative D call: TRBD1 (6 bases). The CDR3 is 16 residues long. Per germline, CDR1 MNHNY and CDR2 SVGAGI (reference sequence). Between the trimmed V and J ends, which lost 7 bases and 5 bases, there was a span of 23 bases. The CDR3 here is CASTPGAGLASETQYF. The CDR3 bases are TGTGCCAGCACCCCAGGGGCAGGGTTAGCGAGTGAGACCCAGTACTTC.

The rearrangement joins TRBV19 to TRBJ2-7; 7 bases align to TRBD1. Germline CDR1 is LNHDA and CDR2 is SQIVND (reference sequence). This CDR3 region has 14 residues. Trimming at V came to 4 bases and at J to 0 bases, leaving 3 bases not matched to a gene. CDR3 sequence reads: CASSKGGSSYEQYF. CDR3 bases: TGTGCCAGTAGTAAAGGGGGCAGCTCCTACGAGCAGTACTTC.

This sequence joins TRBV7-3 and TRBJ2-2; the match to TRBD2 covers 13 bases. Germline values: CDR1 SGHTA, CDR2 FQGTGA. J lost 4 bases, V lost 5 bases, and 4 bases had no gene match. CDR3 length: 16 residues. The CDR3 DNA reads TGTGCCAGCAGCCCTAGACTAGCGGGGGGCACCGGGGAGCTGTTTTTT. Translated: CASSPRLAGGTGELFF.

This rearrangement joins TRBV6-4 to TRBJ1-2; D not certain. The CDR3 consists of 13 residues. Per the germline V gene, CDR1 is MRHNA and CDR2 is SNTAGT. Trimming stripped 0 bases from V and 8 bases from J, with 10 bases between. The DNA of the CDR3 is TGTGCCAGCAGTGACTCTATCGGGGAAGGCTACACCTTC. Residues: CASSDSIGEGYTF.

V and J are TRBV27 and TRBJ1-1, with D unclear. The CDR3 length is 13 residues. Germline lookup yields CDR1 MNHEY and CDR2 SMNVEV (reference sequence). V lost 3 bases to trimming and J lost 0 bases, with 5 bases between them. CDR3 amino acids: CASSFDMNTEAFF. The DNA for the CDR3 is TGTGCCAGCAGTTTTGACATGAACACTGAAGCTTTCTTT.

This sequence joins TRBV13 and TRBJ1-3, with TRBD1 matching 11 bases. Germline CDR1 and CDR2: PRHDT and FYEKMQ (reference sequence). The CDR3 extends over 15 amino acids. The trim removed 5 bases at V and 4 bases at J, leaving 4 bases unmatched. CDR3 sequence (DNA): TGTGCCAGCAGCGTTGGGACAGGGGGGGGAAACACCATATATTTT. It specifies CASSVGTGGGNTIYF.

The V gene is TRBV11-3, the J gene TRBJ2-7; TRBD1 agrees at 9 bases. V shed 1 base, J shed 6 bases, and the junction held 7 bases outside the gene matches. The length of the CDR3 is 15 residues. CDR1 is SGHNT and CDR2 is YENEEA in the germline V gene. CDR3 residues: CASSLGGQGNREQYF. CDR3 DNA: TGTGCCAGCAGCTTAGGGGGACAGGGAAATCGCGAGCAGTACTTC.

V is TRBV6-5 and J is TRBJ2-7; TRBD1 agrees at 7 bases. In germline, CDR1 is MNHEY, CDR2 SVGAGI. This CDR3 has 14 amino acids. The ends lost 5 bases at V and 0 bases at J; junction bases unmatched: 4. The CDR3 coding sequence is TGTGCCAGCAGTACGACAGGGAACTCCTACGAGCAGTACTTC. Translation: CASSTTGNSYEQYF.

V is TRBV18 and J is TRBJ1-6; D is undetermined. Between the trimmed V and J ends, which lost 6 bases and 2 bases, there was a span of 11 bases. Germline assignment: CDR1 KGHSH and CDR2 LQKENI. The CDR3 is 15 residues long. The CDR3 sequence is CASSLGEAYNSPLHF. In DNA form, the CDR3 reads TGTGCCAGCTCCCTCGGCGAGGCCTATAATTCACCCCTCCACTTT. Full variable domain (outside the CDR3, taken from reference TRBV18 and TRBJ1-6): NAGVMQNPRHLVRRRGQEARLRCSPMKGHSHVYWYRQLPEEGLKFMVYLQKENIIDESGMPKERFSAEFPKEGPSILRIQQVVRGDSAAYFCASSLGEAYNSPLHFGNGTRLTVT.

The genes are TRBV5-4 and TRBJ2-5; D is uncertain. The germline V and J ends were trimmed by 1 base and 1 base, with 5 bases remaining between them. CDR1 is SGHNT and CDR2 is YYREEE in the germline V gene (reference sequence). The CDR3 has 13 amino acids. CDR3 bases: TGTGCCAGCAGCTTGACAACCCAAGAGACCCAGTACTTC. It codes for CASSLTTQETQYF.

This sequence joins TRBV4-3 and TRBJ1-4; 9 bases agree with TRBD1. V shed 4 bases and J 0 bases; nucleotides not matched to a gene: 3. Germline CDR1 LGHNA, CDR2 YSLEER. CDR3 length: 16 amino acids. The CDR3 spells CASSRGTGPTNEKLFF. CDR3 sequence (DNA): TGCGCCAGCAGCCGGGGGACAGGGCCAACTAATGAAAAACTGTTTTTT.

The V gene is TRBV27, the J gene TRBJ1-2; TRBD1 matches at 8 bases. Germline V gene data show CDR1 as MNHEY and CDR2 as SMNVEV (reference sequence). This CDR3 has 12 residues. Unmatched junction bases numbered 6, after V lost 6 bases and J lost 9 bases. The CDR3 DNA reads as TGTGCCAGCAGCCGCCAGGGGGCGAGCTACACCTTC. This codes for CASSRQGASYTF.

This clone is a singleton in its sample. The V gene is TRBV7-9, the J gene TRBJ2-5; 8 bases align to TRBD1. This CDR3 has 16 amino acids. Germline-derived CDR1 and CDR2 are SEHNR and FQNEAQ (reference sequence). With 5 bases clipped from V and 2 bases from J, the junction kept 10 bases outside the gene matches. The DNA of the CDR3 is TGTGCCAGCAGCCAGAGAGGGGGGACAGGTCAAGAGACCCAGTACTTC. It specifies CASSQRGGTGQETQYF.

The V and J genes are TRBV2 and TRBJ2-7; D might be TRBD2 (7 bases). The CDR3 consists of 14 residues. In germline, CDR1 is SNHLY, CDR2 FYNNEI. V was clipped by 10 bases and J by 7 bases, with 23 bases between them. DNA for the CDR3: TGTGCCACCCTCGCGATCCGCGGGGGCCGGGAGCAGTACTTC. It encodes CATLAIRGGREQYF.

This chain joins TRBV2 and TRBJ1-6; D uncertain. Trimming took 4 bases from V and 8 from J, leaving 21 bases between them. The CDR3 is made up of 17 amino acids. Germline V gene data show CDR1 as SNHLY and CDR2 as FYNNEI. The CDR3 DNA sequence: TGTGCCAGCAGTGGCCATGGCGTGCGGCCCGGGGATTCACCCCTCCACTTT. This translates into CASSGHGVRPGDSPLHF. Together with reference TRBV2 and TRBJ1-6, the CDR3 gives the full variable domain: EPEVTQTPSHQVTQMGQEVILRCVPISNHLYFYWYRQILGQKVEFLVSFYNNEISEKSEIFDDQFSVERPDGSNFTLKIRSTKLEDSAMYFCASSGHGVRPGDSPLHFGNGTRLTVT.